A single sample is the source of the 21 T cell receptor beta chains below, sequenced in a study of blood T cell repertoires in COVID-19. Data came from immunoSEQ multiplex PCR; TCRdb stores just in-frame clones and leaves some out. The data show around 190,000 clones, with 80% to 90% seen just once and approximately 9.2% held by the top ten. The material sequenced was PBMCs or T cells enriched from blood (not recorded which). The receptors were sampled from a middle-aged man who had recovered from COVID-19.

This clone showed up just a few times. In DNA form, the CDR3 reads TGTGCCAGCAGCGAGGACAGACACTATGGCTACACCTTC. Amino acid sequence: CASSEDRHYGYTF. This rearrangement joins TRBV21-1 to TRBJ1-2; the table's D call, TRBD1, was not checked against the DNA. TRBV21-1 is marked as a pseudogene. The CDR3 runs to 13 residues.

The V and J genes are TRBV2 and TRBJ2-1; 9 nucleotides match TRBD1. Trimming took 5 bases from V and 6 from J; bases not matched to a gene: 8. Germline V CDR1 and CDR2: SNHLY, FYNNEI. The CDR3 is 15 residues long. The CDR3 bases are TGTGCCAGCAGTTCCTCGGGACAGGGTCGCAATGAGCAGTTCTTC. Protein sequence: CASSSSGQGRNEQFF.

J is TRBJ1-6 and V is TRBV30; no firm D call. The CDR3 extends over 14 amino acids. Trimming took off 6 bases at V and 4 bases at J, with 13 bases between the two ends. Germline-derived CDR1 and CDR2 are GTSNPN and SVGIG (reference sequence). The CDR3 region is CACQPDFYNSPLHF. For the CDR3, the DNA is TGTGCCTGTCAACCGGACTTTTATAATTCACCCCTCCACTTT.

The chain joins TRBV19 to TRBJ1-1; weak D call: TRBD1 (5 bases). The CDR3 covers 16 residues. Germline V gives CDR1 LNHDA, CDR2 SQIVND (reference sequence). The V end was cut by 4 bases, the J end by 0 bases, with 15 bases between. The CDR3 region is CASSTDSNRLNTEAFF. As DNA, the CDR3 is TGTGCCAGTAGTACCGATTCGAACAGGCTGAACACTGAAGCTTTCTTT.

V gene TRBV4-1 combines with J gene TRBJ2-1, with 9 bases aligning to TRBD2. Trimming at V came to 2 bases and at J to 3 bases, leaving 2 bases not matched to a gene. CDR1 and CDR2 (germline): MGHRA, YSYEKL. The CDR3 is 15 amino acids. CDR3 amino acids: CASSQSSGVYNEQFF. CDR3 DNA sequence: TGCGCCAGCAGCCAATCTAGCGGGGTCTACAATGAGCAGTTCTTC.

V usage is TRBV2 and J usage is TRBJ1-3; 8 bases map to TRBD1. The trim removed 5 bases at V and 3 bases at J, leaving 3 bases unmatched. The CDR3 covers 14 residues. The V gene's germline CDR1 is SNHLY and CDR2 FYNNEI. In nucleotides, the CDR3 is TGTGCCAGCAGTCGACAGGGGAATGGAAACACCATATATTTT. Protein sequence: CASSRQGNGNTIYF.

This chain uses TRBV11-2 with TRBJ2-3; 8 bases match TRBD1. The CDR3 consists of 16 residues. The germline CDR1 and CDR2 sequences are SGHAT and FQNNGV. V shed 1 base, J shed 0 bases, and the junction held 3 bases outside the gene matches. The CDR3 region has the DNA TGTGCCAGCAGCTTAGCGACAGGGGCTAGCACAGATACGCAGTATTTT. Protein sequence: CASSLATGASTDTQYF.

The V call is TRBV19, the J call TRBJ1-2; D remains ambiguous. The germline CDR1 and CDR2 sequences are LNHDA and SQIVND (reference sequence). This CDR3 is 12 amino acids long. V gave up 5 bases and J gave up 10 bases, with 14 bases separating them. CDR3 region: CASSAGLSFYTF. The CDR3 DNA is TGTGCCAGTAGTGCAGGACTCAGCTTCTACACCTTC.

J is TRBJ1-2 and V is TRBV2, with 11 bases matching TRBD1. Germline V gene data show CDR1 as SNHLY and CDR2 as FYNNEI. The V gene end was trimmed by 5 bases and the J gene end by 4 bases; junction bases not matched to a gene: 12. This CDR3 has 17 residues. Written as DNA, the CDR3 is TGTGCCAGCAGTACCCCGGGACAGGGGGGTCGGGGCTATGGCTACACCTTC. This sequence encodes CASSTPGQGGRGYGYTF.

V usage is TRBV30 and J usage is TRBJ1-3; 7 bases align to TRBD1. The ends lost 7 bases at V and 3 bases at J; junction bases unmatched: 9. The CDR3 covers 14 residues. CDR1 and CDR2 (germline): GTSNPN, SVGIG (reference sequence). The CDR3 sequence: CASLASGGGNTIYF. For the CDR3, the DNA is TGTGCCTCCCTGGCGTCAGGGGGTGGAAACACCATATATTTT. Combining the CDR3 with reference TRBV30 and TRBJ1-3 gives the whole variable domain SQTIHQWPATLVQPVGSPLSLECTVEGTSNPNLYWYRQAAGRGLQLLFYSVGIGQISSEVPQNLSASRPQDRQFILSSKKLLLSDSGFYLCASLASGGGNTIYFGEGSWLTVV.

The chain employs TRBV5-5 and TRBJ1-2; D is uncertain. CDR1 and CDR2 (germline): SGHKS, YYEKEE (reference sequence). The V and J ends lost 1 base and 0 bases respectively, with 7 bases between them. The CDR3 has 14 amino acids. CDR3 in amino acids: CASSLLNANYGYTF. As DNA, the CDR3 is TGTGCCAGCAGCTTGTTAAATGCTAACTATGGCTACACCTTC.

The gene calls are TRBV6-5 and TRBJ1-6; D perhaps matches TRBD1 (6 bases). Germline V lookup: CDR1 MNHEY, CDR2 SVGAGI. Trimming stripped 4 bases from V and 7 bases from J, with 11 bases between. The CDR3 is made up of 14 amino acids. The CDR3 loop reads CASSLQGKNSPLHF. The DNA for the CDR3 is TGTGCCAGCAGTTTACAGGGAAAAAATTCACCCCTCCACTTT.

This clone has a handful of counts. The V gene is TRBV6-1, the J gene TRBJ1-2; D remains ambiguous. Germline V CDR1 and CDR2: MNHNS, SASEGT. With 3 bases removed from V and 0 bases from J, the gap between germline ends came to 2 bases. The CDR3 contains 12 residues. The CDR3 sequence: CASSDTNYGYTF. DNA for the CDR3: TGTGCCAGCAGTGACACTAACTATGGCTACACCTTC.

The CDR3 sequence is CASSLDLWSSYNEQFF. The CDR3 bases are TGTGCCAGCAGCTTAGATCTGTGGAGCTCCTACAATGAGCAGTTCTTC. The chain combines TRBV11-2 with TRBJ2-1; D is undetermined. CDR3 size: 16 residues. With 0 bases removed from V and 0 bases from J, the gap between germline ends came to 9 bases. CDR1 is SGHAT and CDR2 is FQNNGV in the germline V gene.

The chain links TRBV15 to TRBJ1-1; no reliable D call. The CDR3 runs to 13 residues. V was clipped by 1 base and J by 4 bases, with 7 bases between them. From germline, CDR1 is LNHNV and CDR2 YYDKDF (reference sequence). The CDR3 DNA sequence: TGTGCCACCAGCAGAGTCGAGGGCACTGAAGCTTTCTTT. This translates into CATSRVEGTEAFF.

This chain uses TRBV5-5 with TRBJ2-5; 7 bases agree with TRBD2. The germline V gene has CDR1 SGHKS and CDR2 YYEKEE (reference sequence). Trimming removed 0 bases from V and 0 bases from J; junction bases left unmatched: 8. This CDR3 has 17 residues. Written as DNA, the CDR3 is TGTGCCAGCAGCTTGGCGACTAGCAGTCTTTACCAAGAGACCCAGTACTTC. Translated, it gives CASSLATSSLYQETQYF. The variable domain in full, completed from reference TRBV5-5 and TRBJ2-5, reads DAGVTQSPTHLIKTRGQQVTLRCSPISGHKSVSWYQQVLGQGPQFIFQYYEKEERGRGNFPDRFSARQFPNYSSELNVNALLLGDSALYLCASSLATSSLYQETQYFGPGTRLLVL.

In DNA, the CDR3 is TGTGCCAGCTCACCCGCGGAGGGTGGCGAGACCCAGTACTTC. Residues: CASSPAEGGETQYF. V and J are TRBV18 and TRBJ2-5; perhaps TRBD2 as D (6 bases). Trimming shortened V by 3 bases and J by 5 bases, and 13 bases separated the two germline ends. The CDR3 spans 14 residues. Germline CDR1 is KGHSH and CDR2 is LQKENI.

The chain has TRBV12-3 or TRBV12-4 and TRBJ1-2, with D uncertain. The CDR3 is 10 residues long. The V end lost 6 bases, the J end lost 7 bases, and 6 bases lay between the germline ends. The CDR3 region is CASRAVGYTF. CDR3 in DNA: TGTGCCAGCAGAGCTGTTGGCTACACCTTC.

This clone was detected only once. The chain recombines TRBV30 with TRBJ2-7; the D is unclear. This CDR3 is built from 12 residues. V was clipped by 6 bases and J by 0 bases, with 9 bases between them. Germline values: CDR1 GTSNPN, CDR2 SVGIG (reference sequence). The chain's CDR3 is CACGLHSYEQYF. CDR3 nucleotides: TGTGCCTGCGGTCTCCACTCCTACGAGCAGTACTTC.

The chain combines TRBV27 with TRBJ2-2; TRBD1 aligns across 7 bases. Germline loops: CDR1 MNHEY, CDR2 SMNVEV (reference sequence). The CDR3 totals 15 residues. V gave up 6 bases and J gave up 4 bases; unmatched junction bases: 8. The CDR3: CASSSGQLATGELFF. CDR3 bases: TGTGCCAGCAGCTCGGGACAGCTAGCCACCGGGGAGCTGTTTTTT.

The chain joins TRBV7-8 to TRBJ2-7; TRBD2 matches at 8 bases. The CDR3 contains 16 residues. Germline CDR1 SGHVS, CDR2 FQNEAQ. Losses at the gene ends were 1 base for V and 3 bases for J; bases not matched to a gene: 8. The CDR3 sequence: CASSLGLAPKDYEQYF. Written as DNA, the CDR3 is TGTGCCAGCAGCTTAGGACTAGCGCCTAAGGACTACGAGCAGTACTTC.